This T cell receptor (beta chain) emerged from a study of blood T cell repertoires in COVID-19. About the research overall: Acute and convalescent COVID-19 specimens originated in the United States, Italy and Spain. PBMCs, B-cell-depleted T cells, or T cells were the source of the cDNA or gDNA that made up the material.

CDR1 is MNHNY and CDR2 is SVGAGI in the germline V gene (reference sequence). With 8 bases clipped from V and 4 bases from J, the junction kept 13 bases outside the gene matches. This CDR3 has 16 amino acids. As handled by the study authors: Amplification of reference gene primers was used by the study to estimate nucleated cell counts. Generated by immunoSEQ multiplex PCR, the TCRdb table keeps only in-frame clones and is missing some. The DNA was the basis for D and trimming; V, J and clone size are from that table. This table has around 40,000 clones, approximately 90% appearing once. This clone came up once.

The sequence derives from a human donor in a cohort sampled during active COVID-19. The chain carries TRBV6-6 and TRBJ2-3; TRBD2 matches at 9 bases. The material sequenced was peripheral blood. CDR3 nucleotide sequence: TGTGCCAGCGGGCCCGCGGGCGGGAGGGCCCCAGATACGCAGTATTTT. Amino acids: CASGPAGGRAPDTQYF.